This entry lists 26 T cell receptor beta chains sequenced from one sample in a study of T cell repertoires in cytomegalovirus infection. TCRdb re-called the reads through MiXCR, storing one row per CDR3 protein. Of roughly 200,000 distinct CDR3 sequences listed, about 15% were seen once; the top ten hold about 23%. Sequencing was carried out using CD8+ T cells from PBMCs. The source is a human donor in good health (CMV status not recorded). Some clones in this sample may be carry-over from other donors' samples.

This clonotype turned up a few times. The V and J genes are TRBV20-1 and TRBJ1-1; TRBD1 is a possible D gene (5 bases). Deletions cut 6 bases from V and 2 bases from J, with 7 bases between. This CDR3 has 11 residues. Germline lookup yields CDR1 DFQATT and CDR2 SNEGSKA (reference sequence). CDR3 in amino acids: CSADSNTEAFF. DNA of the CDR3: TGCAGTGCCGACAGTAACACTGAAGCTTTCTTT.

Only a few counts were recorded for this clonotype. This chain connects TRBV12-3 or TRBV12-4 to TRBJ2-5; D possibly corresponds to TRBD1 (6 bases). V gave up 4 bases and J gave up 2 bases, with 17 bases separating them. The CDR3 is 16 amino acids. CDR3 residues: CASSSRVWGHQETQYF. The CDR3, as DNA: TGTGCCAGCAGTTCTCGAGTGTGGGGGCATCAAGAGACCCAGTACTTC.

This clonotype showed up just a few times. CDR3 amino acids: CASSPRGTAGKETQYF. The CDR3 DNA reads TGTGCCAGCAGCCCGCGCGGGACAGCGGGGAAAGAGACCCAGTACTTC. V and J are TRBV11-3 and TRBJ2-5; perhaps D is TRBD1 or TRBD2 (7 bases each). The CDR3 totals 16 residues. Trimming removed 5 bases at V and 3 bases at J, with 19 bases between. CDR1 is SGHNT and CDR2 is YENEEA in the germline V gene. The complete variable domain, with remaining parts taken from reference TRBV11-3 and TRBJ2-5, reads EAGVVQSPRYKIIEKKQPVAFWCNPISGHNTLYWYLQNLGQGPELLIRYENEEAVDDSQLPKDRFSAERLKGVDSTLKIQPAELGDSAVYLCASSPRGTAGKETQYFGPGTRLLVL.

The sample holds a few counts of this clonotype. J is TRBJ1-1 and V is TRBV19; tentatively, D is TRBD1 (6 bases). Germline V gene data show CDR1 as LNHDA and CDR2 as SQIVND (reference sequence). Trimming shortened V by 4 bases and J by 4 bases, and 22 bases separated the two germline ends. The CDR3 spans 17 residues. In nucleotides, the CDR3 is TGTGCCAGTAGTACCCAACCTTGGGGGGGCCGGGTCACTGAAGCTTTCTTT. Translation gives CASSTQPWGGRVTEAFF.

The rearrangement joins TRBV4-1 to TRBJ2-1; 10 bases align to TRBD2. Germline V CDR1 and CDR2: MGHRA, YSYEKL. The CDR3 has 16 amino acids. J gave up 9 bases and V 0 bases, and 8 bases lay outside the gene matches. CDR3 coding DNA: TGCGCCAGCAGCCAAGACCAAGCGGGGGGGCAGCTTGAGCAGTTCTTC. As protein: CASSQDQAGGQLEQFF.

The CDR3 sequence: CASSQDPGSTEAFF. The CDR3 DNA reads TGCGCCAGCAGCCAAGATCCCGGAAGCACTGAAGCTTTCTTT. The genes are TRBV4-1 and TRBJ1-1; D unresolved. Between the trimmed V and J ends, which lost 0 bases and 4 bases, there was a span of 9 bases. CDR3 length equals 14 residues. Germline CDR1 and CDR2: MGHRA and YSYEKL.

This clonotype was detected many times. CDR3 sequence reads: CASSPPDSYNEQFF. CDR3 DNA: TGTGCCAGCAGCCCCCCTGACAGTTACAATGAGCAGTTCTTC. The J gene is TRBJ2-1, the V gene TRBV7-8, with D possibly matching TRBD1 (5 bases). Trimming pared 5 bases from V and 4 bases from J, leaving 12 bases between. There are 14 residues in the CDR3. The germline gives CDR1 SGHVS, CDR2 FQNEAQ.

The rearrangement joins TRBV6-2 or TRBV6-3 to TRBJ2-2; TRBD1 agrees at 8 bases. The CDR3 sequence is 16 residues long. The junction had 7 bases not matched to a gene; V was cut back by 4 bases and J by 3 bases. CDR1 MNHEY and CDR2 SVGEGT come from the germline V gene. The CDR3 DNA sequence: TGTGCCAGCAGTTCCCCCAGGGGGCTGGACACCGGGGAGCTGTTTTTT. It is translated as CASSSPRGLDTGELFF.

The rearrangement joins TRBV29-1 to TRBJ2-3, with TRBD1 matching 9 bases. Germline V CDR1 and CDR2: SQVTM, ANQGSEA. The CDR3 is 15 residues long. V shed 3 bases and J 2 bases; nucleotides not matched to a gene: 6. The CDR3 coding sequence is TGCAGCGTTGATACAGGGGGCTCCCTCACAGATACGCAGTATTTT. Its protein is CSVDTGGSLTDTQYF.

The genes are TRBV20-1 and TRBJ2-7, with 10 bases lining up with TRBD2. The CDR3 is made up of 14 amino acids. Trimming took 5 bases from V and 3 from J; bases not matched to a gene: 7. Germline V lookup: CDR1 DFQATT, CDR2 SNEGSKA (reference sequence). In DNA form, the CDR3 reads TGCAGTGCTTTAACTAGCGGGGATTACTACGAGCAGTACTTC. Protein product: CSALTSGDYYEQYF.

This clonotype was detected many times. The chain recombines TRBV20-1 with TRBJ1-1; D perhaps matches TRBD1 (5 bases). V was cut by 2 bases and J by 3 bases, with 7 bases left in between. The CDR3 length is 12 residues. Germline lookup yields CDR1 DFQATT and CDR2 SNEGSKA (reference sequence). The CDR3 loop reads CSARQGDTEAFF. CDR3 nucleotides: TGCAGTGCTAGACAGGGAGACACTGAAGCTTTCTTT.

The chain uses TRBV7-9 and TRBJ2-1; no clear D gene. CDR3 length equals 12 residues. The germline V gene encodes CDR1 SEHNR and CDR2 FQNEAQ (reference sequence). V was shortened by 6 bases and J by 4 bases, with 7 bases between the two germline ends. The CDR3 DNA follows: TGTGCCAGCAGGATTGATTACAATGAGCAGTTCTTC. The encoded protein is CASRIDYNEQFF.

The rearrangement joins TRBV28 to TRBJ2-7; either TRBD1 or TRBD2 may fit D (5 bases each). Germline V CDR1 and CDR2: MDHEN, SYDVKM. Trimming shortened V by 3 bases and J by 3 bases, and 12 bases separated the two germline ends. The CDR3 is 14 residues long. CDR3 DNA sequence: TGTGCCAGCAGTTTTGATGGGACGGTCTACGAGCAGTACTTC. It is translated as CASSFDGTVYEQYF.

This clonotype was observed a handful of times. This chain joins TRBV9 and TRBJ1-2; maybe TRBD1 (6 bases). The CDR3 has 19 residues. Germline lookup yields CDR1 SGDLS and CDR2 YYNGEE. Trimming shortened V by 0 bases and J by 3 bases, and 24 bases separated the two germline ends. CDR3 nucleotide sequence: TGTGCCAGCAGCGTAGGGGGGGGCAGTTTGCCGGGGTTCCACTATGGCTACACCTTC. Translated, it gives CASSVGGGSLPGFHYGYTF.

Only a few counts were recorded for this clonotype. The chain recombines TRBV20-1 with TRBJ1-2; 7 positions agree with TRBD1. The CDR3 contains 14 residues. The germline V gene has CDR1 DFQATT and CDR2 SNEGSKA (reference sequence). J was trimmed by 3 bases and V by 2 bases; bases with no gene match: 6. Here the CDR3 reads CSARRQGSDYGYTF. The DNA for the CDR3 is TGCAGTGCTAGACGACAGGGAAGTGACTATGGCTACACCTTC.

The V call is TRBV7-9, the J call TRBJ1-1, with D tentatively TRBD1 (5 bases). V lost 0 bases and J 5 bases, leaving 7 bases between the germline ends. The V gene's germline CDR1 is SEHNR and CDR2 FQNEAQ (reference sequence). The CDR3 runs 13 residues. CDR3 sequence (DNA): TGTGCCAGCAGCTTAGCGGGGCAAACTGAAGCTTTCTTT. It specifies CASSLAGQTEAFF.

This clonotype was picked up a small number of times. The chain couples TRBV5-5 to TRBJ2-2, with a possible D match to TRBD2 (5 bases). The V and J ends lost 0 bases and 2 bases respectively, with 17 bases between them. The CDR3 contains 18 residues. Germline CDR1 and CDR2: SGHKS and YYEKEE (reference sequence). CDR3 in DNA: TGTGCCAGCAGCTTGGAATTGCGGGCCTCACTAAACACCGGGGAGCTGTTTTTT. This gives the protein CASSLELRASLNTGELFF. Looking up the rest from reference TRBV5-5 and TRBJ2-2 gives the full variable domain: DAGVTQSPTHLIKTRGQQVTLRCSPISGHKSVSWYQQVLGQGPQFIFQYYEKEERGRGNFPDRFSARQFPNYSSELNVNALLLGDSALYLCASSLELRASLNTGELFFGEGSRLTVL.

V gene TRBV4-1 combines with J gene TRBJ2-1, with no clear D. CDR3 length equals 12 residues. In germline, CDR1 is MGHRA, CDR2 YSYEKL. V was clipped by 3 bases and J by 7 bases, with 7 bases between them. This CDR3 reads CASSQGPNEQFF. The CDR3 DNA is TGCGCCAGCAGCCAGGGCCCAAATGAGCAGTTCTTC.

This clonotype has just a few counts. The chain employs TRBV5-4 and TRBJ2-3; a possible D gene is TRBD2 (7 bases). Germline V gene data show CDR1 as SGHNT and CDR2 as YYREEE (reference sequence). V shed 2 bases and J shed 1 base, with 23 bases lying between them. This CDR3 contains 19 residues. CDR3 coding DNA: TGTGCCAGCAGCTTAAATTATGGGGACGGGGGGCCGGGCACAGATACGCAGTATTTT. Encoded protein: CASSLNYGDGGPGTDTQYF.

The rearrangement links TRBV6-8 to TRBJ2-3; weak D call: TRBD1 (5 bases). This CDR3 is 16 amino acids long. In germline, CDR1 is MNHGY, CDR2 SAAAGT. V dropped 10 bases and J dropped 4 bases, with 24 bases sitting between them. Written as DNA, the CDR3 is TGTGCCAACCCTGGCGAGGAGCTCAAGGGGCCAGATACGCAGTATTTT. As protein: CANPGEELKGPDTQYF.

This clonotype was counted ten times or more. The chain employs TRBV7-8 and TRBJ1-4, with 10 bases identical to TRBD1. J was trimmed by 8 bases and V by 6 bases; bases with no gene match: 12. Germline assignment: CDR1 SGHVS and CDR2 FQNEAQ. This CDR3 has 16 amino acids. In DNA, the CDR3 is TGTGCCAGCAGTTCCGACAGGGGGCTTTCAAGAGAAAAACTGTTTTTT. It codes for CASSSDRGLSREKLFF. The variable domain in full, completed from reference TRBV7-8 and TRBJ1-4, reads GAGVSQSPRYKVAKRGQDVALRCDPISGHVSLFWYQQALGQGPEFLTYFQNEAQLDKSGLPSDRFFAERPEGSVSTLKIQRTQQEDSAVYLCASSSDRGLSREKLFFGSGTQLSVL.

This clonotype was seen a handful of times. The V call is TRBV11-2, the J call TRBJ1-1, with unresolved D. Per germline, CDR1 SGHAT and CDR2 FQNNGV. The CDR3 contains 13 residues. Trimming removed 5 bases from V and 1 base from J, with 8 bases in between. CDR3 amino acids: CASSVSTNTEAFF. The CDR3 nucleotides are TGTGCCAGCAGCGTCAGTACGAACACTGAAGCTTTCTTT.

V gene TRBV12-3 or TRBV12-4 combines with J gene TRBJ1-1; D gene uncertain. V lost 2 bases, J lost 7 bases, and 14 bases lay in between. The CDR3 is 14 residues long. In nucleotides, the CDR3 is TGTGCCAGCAGTTTAAGCGGGGTTGGAGGTGAAGCTTTCTTT. This codes for CASSLSGVGGEAFF.

The sample holds a few counts of this clonotype. The J gene is TRBJ2-1, the V gene TRBV6-2 or TRBV6-3; D tentatively fits TRBD1 or TRBD2 (5 bases each). The CDR3 has 13 amino acids. CDR1 is MNHEY, CDR2 SVGEGT, per germline. Trimming removed 2 bases from V and 9 bases from J, with 11 bases in between. Written as DNA, the CDR3 is TGTGCCAGCAGTTACCTTAGGGACGGTGAGCAGTTCTTC. Its protein is CASSYLRDGEQFF.

This clonotype was seen a few times. The chain is built from TRBV6-6 and TRBJ1-1, with unresolved D. The germline V gene has CDR1 MNHNY and CDR2 SVGAGI (reference sequence). V was shortened by 0 bases and J by 8 bases, with 7 bases between the two germline ends. The CDR3 loop spans 12 amino acids. The CDR3 reads CASSYSILEAFF. CDR3 coding DNA: TGTGCCAGCAGTTACTCGATATTAGAAGCTTTCTTT.

This clonotype appeared a few times. The rearrangement links TRBV2 to TRBJ2-7, with 7 bases aligning to TRBD1. This CDR3 is built from 12 residues. Germline assignment: CDR1 SNHLY and CDR2 FYNNEI. V shed 9 bases, J shed 1 base, and the junction held 3 bases outside the gene matches. The CDR3 sequence: CASTGASYEQYF. The CDR3 DNA sequence: TGTGCCAGTACAGGGGCTTCCTACGAGCAGTACTTC.